The rows below give T cell receptor beta chains drawn from one sample of a study of somatic mutations in cytotoxic T cells in rheumatoid arthritis. The protocol was immunoSEQ multiplex PCR, while the TCRdb copy is restricted to in-frame clones and leaves out a portion. The data hold almost 7,500 clones, with around two thirds observed a single time. The source material was CD8+ T cells sorted from blood. Receptor source: an adult with rheumatoid arthritis. CDR3s include the opening cysteine and the closing phenylalanine or tryptophan. D genes are given only for firm matches. For some rows the clone size is stated as once, few or many, or as a class when expanded; others skip it.

d_call: NA; v_call: TRBV7-9; j_call: TRBJ1-2; clone_size: large; cdr3_aa: CASSLGSAGESGYTF; cdr3_nt: TGTGCCAGCAGCTTAGGCTCGGCGGGGGAGTCTGGCTACACCTTC
d_call: NA; v_call: TRBV27; j_call: TRBJ1-5; clone_size: NA; cdr3_aa: CASSFGSRNQPQHF; cdr3_nt: TGTGCCAGCAGTTTTGGGTCCCGCAATCAGCCCCAGCATTTT
d_call: TRBD2; v_call: TRBV7-6; j_call: TRBJ2-2; clone_size: NA; cdr3_aa: CASSFQRERDTGELFF; cdr3_nt: TGTGCCAGCAGCTTTCAGCGGGAGAGAGACACCGGGGAGCTGTTTTTT
d_call: NA; v_call: TRBV6-4; j_call: TRBJ2-7; clone_size: NA; cdr3_aa: CANIMSGGPYEQYF; cdr3_nt: TGTGCCAACATCATGTCAGGAGGCCCTTACGAGCAGTACTTC
d_call: TRBD1; v_call: TRBV27; j_call: TRBJ2-2; clone_size: few; cdr3_aa: CASSLFGGRGLVGELFF; cdr3_nt: TGTGCCAGCAGTTTATTTGGGGGTAGGGGGCTTGTCGGGGAGCTGTTTTTT
d_call: NA; v_call: TRBV6-1; j_call: TRBJ2-5; clone_size: NA; cdr3_aa: CASSVGSLPKETQYF; cdr3_nt: TGTGCCAGCAGCGTCGGGAGCCTACCGAAAGAGACCCAGTACTTC
d_call: TRBD2; v_call: TRBV4-1; j_call: TRBJ2-7; clone_size: NA; cdr3_aa: CASSQGLGGGAYEQYF; cdr3_nt: TGCGCCAGCAGCCAAGGTCTTGGCGGGGGGGCCTACGAGCAGTACTTC
d_call: NA; v_call: TRBV15; j_call: TRBJ1-2; clone_size: NA; cdr3_aa: CATSRDLGTSYGYTF; cdr3_nt: TGTGCCACCAGCAGAGATTTAGGGACCTCCTATGGCTACACCTTC
d_call: TRBD2; v_call: TRBV5-1; j_call: TRBJ2-1; clone_size: NA; cdr3_aa: CASSSPGLAGYNEQFF; cdr3_nt: TGCGCCAGCAGCAGCCCGGGACTAGCGGGTTACAATGAGCAGTTCTTC
d_call: NA; v_call: TRBV27; j_call: TRBJ2-2; clone_size: NA; cdr3_aa: CASSLAGGELFF; cdr3_nt: TGTGCCAGCAGTTTAGCGGGGGGGGAGCTGTTTTTT
d_call: TRBD1; v_call: TRBV7-8; j_call: TRBJ1-6; clone_size: NA; cdr3_aa: CASRYRTGKNSPLHF; cdr3_nt: TGTGCCAGCAGATACCGGACAGGGAAGAATTCACCCCTCCACTTT
d_call: TRBD2; v_call: TRBV4-2; j_call: TRBJ2-7; clone_size: NA; cdr3_aa: CASSQAPSGRYEQYF; cdr3_nt: TGTGCCAGCAGCCAGGCGCCTAGCGGGAGGTACGAGCAGTACTTC
d_call: NA; v_call: TRBV15; j_call: TRBJ1-1; clone_size: NA; cdr3_aa: CATSRDRLPNTEAFF; cdr3_nt: TGTGCCACCAGCAGAGACAGGCTCCCGAACACTGAAGCTTTCTTT
d_call: NA; v_call: TRBV4-1; j_call: TRBJ2-1; clone_size: NA; cdr3_aa: CASSHRTTQPFYNEQFF; cdr3_nt: TGCGCCAGCAGCCACCGCACCACACAGCCCTTTTACAATGAGCAGTTCTTC
d_call: TRBD2; v_call: TRBV4-3; j_call: TRBJ2-3; clone_size: NA; cdr3_aa: CASSQDISGGLLEDTQYF; cdr3_nt: TGCGCCAGCAGCCAAGATATTAGCGGGGGTCTTCTGGAAGATACGCAGTATTTT
d_call: NA; v_call: TRBV11-2; j_call: TRBJ1-5; clone_size: NA; cdr3_aa: CASSLGYNQPQHF; cdr3_nt: TGTGCCAGCAGCTTAGGCTATAATCAGCCCCAGCATTTT
d_call: NA; v_call: TRBV13; j_call: TRBJ2-3; clone_size: few; cdr3_aa: CASSSDARVEDTQYF; cdr3_nt: TGTGCCAGCAGCTCCGACGCCCGGGTGGAAGATACGCAGTATTTT
d_call: NA; v_call: TRBV5-6; j_call: TRBJ2-7; clone_size: NA; cdr3_aa: CASSFGPAYEQYF; cdr3_nt: TGTGCCAGCAGCTTTGGGCCAGCCTACGAGCAGTACTTC
d_call: TRBD2; v_call: TRBV11-2; j_call: TRBJ2-1; clone_size: NA; cdr3_aa: CASSPRTSGSYEQFF; cdr3_nt: TGTGCCAGCAGCCCTCGGACTAGCGGGAGCTATGAGCAGTTCTTC
d_call: NA; v_call: TRBV27; j_call: TRBJ2-7; clone_size: NA; cdr3_aa: CASSLSDRHEQYF; cdr3_nt: TGTGCCAGCAGTTTATCGGACAGACACGAGCAGTACTTC
d_call: TRBD1; v_call: TRBV6-1; j_call: TRBJ2-1; clone_size: NA; cdr3_aa: CASMGRGQAYNEQFF; cdr3_nt: TGTGCCAGCATGGGAAGGGGGCAAGCCTACAATGAGCAGTTCTTC
d_call: NA; v_call: TRBV28; j_call: TRBJ2-6; clone_size: NA; cdr3_aa: CASSLGGLSGANVLTF; cdr3_nt: TGTGCCAGCAGTTTAGGGGGCCTCTCTGGGGCCAACGTCCTGACTTTC
d_call: TRBD1; v_call: TRBV19; j_call: TRBJ1-5; clone_size: NA; cdr3_aa: CASSGQGVNQPQHF; cdr3_nt: TGTGCCAGTAGTGGACAGGGGGTTAATCAGCCCCAGCATTTT
d_call: TRBD2; v_call: TRBV6-5; j_call: TRBJ2-1; clone_size: NA; cdr3_aa: CASSYLAGWGEQFF; cdr3_nt: TGTGCCAGCAGTTACCTAGCGGGATGGGGTGAGCAGTTCTTC